The T cell receptor (beta chain) described here comes from a study of early T cells in non-severe SARS-CoV-2 infection. J was trimmed by 2 bases and V by 4 bases; bases with no gene match: 10. The CDR3 extends over 16 amino acids. In germline, CDR1 is SEHNR, CDR2 FQNEAQ (reference sequence). A single record per CDR3 protein comes from TCRdb applying MiXCR to the 5' RACE reads. The top ten clones hold over 2% of a sample with 53,000 or so distinct CDR3 sequences, about 12% of them seen once. This clonotype was counted only a few times. The material sequenced was whole blood, taken at baseline. The V call is TRBV7-9, the J call TRBJ2-7; 8 nucleotides align to TRBD2. This clonotype was sampled from an adult who was a healthcare worker with PCR-confirmed SARS-CoV-2 infection or an uninfected control (not recorded which). CDR3 sequence reads: CASSSPGTSSPYEQYF. The DNA for the CDR3 is TGTGCCAGCAGCTCACCCGGGACTAGTAGTCCCTACGAGCAGTACTTC.